This section outlines one T cell receptor beta chain sequence together with its context. Its antigen remains unknown. The data derive from a study of T cell responses to AZD1222 COVID-19 vaccine. Points from the study as a whole: The reported proportion of spike-specific TCRs targeting unmutated variant regions was nearly half.

V shed 3 bases and J shed 6 bases, with 18 bases lying between them. Germline CDR1 reads LGHDT; CDR2 reads YNNKEL (reference sequence). The CDR3 sequence is 15 residues long. Measured with immunoSEQ multiplex PCR; TCRdb has only the in-frame clones, and not every one. The table lists some 190,000 clones, around 94% of them singletons. The J gene is TRBJ2-7, the V gene TRBV3-1 (or the pseudogene TRBV3-2); tentative D call: TRBD1 (6 bases). Sample: peripheral blood, taken on day 0 of AZD1222 vaccination. The sequence came from an adult in good health. The CDR3 protein is CASSHRRQGSSEQYF. CDR3 in DNA: TGTGCCAGCAGCCATCGCCGGCAGGGGAGTTCCGAGCAGTACTTC.